These 30 T cell receptor beta chains were all obtained from the same sample, sequenced in a study of regulatory T cells in long-lasting Graves disease. Time point of the sample: newly diagnosed GD, antithyroid drugs for less than 3 months. After RNA was extracted from PBMCs, the TCR library was made from it. Investigators prepared the TCR beta libraries by applying iRepertoire HTBI primers and Arm-PCR of CDR3 regions. Each CDR3 protein gets one entry after TCRdb re-called the multiplex PCR reads with MiXCR. Of approximately 250,000 distinct CDR3 sequences in the sample, 15% to 20% were seen once. The material sequenced was peripheral blood mononuclear cells (PBMCs), taken at new diagnosis, from a patient treated with antithyroid drugs. These TCRs come from a female donor with Graves disease.

This clonotype came up many times. The rearrangement joins TRBV9 to TRBJ2-2; 9 bases line up with TRBD2. Germline trimming cut 4 bases from V and 5 bases from J; bases unmatched to any gene: 6. Germline V lookup: CDR1 SGDLS, CDR2 YYNGEE. The length of the CDR3 is 15 residues. The CDR3 nucleotides are TGTGCCAGCAGCCTTAGCGGGGGAGGGACCGGGGAGCTGTTTTTT. Amino acids: CASSLSGGGTGELFF.

This clonotype has a count of ten or more. J is TRBJ2-1 and V is TRBV20-1; TRBD2 aligns across 13 bases. The germline V gene has CDR1 DFQATT and CDR2 SNEGSKA (reference sequence). The V and J ends lost 3 bases and 8 bases, in that order; junction bases with no gene match: 4. The CDR3 sequence is 14 residues long. CDR3 bases: TGCAGTGCTAGTTCTGGGACTAGCGGGGATGAGCAGTTCTTC. This encodes CSASSGTSGDEQFF.

The table lists this clonotype with many counts. The rearrangement uses TRBV30 and TRBJ1-1, with 7 bases identical to TRBD1. Germline CDR1 GTSNPN, CDR2 SVGIG (reference sequence). Unmatched junction bases numbered 5, after V lost 4 bases and J lost 0 bases. The CDR3 spans 14 residues. The CDR3 loop is CAWNRQGLNTEAFF. CDR3 coding DNA: TGTGCCTGGAATAGACAGGGTTTGAACACTGAAGCTTTCTTT.

This clonotype was seen repeatedly, ten times or more. The chain uses TRBV18 and TRBJ1-5, with D unclear. Trimming took 2 bases from V and 5 from J, leaving 10 bases between them. The CDR3 length is 14 residues. Germline loops: CDR1 KGHSH, CDR2 LQKENI. The CDR3 loop reads CASSPAGGDQPQHF. The CDR3 DNA sequence: TGTGCCAGCTCACCAGCGGGCGGGGATCAGCCCCAGCATTTT.

This clonotype has a count of ten or more. This rearrangement joins TRBV30 to TRBJ1-5; D unresolved. Trimming shortened V by 2 bases and J by 1 base, and 6 bases separated the two germline ends. Germline V gives CDR1 GTSNPN, CDR2 SVGIG (reference sequence). CDR3 size: 13 residues. CDR3 amino acids: CAWSQTSNQPQHF. The CDR3 coding sequence is TGTGCCTGGAGTCAGACAAGCAATCAGCCCCAGCATTTT.

This clonotype was counted ten times or more. The chain joins TRBV28 to TRBJ1-4; no definite D call. Trimming left V 10 bases short and J 0 bases short, with 15 bases between. The CDR3 loop spans 15 amino acids. Germline CDR1 reads MDHEN; CDR2 reads SYDVKM. CDR3 sequence: CAISEGGATNEKLFF. DNA of the CDR3: TGTGCCATCTCGGAGGGCGGTGCAACTAATGAAAAACTGTTTTTT.

This clonotype has a count of ten or more. V and J are TRBV7-2 and TRBJ1-1; 10 bases fit TRBD1. The CDR3 has 14 residues. Trimming at V came to 5 bases and at J to 4 bases, leaving 4 bases not matched to a gene. Germline CDR1 SGHTA, CDR2 FQGNSA. The CDR3 DNA reads as TGTGCCAGCAGCCCCGGGACAGGGGCCACTGAAGCTTTCTTT. Its translation is CASSPGTGATEAFF.

This clonotype was observed at least ten times. The chain has TRBV20-1 and TRBJ2-5; D might be TRBD1 or TRBD2, each matching 5 bases. The V gene lost 0 bases and the J gene lost 5 bases, with 10 bases spanning the gap. This CDR3 has 13 residues. From germline, CDR1 is DFQATT and CDR2 SNEGSKA (reference sequence). Here the CDR3 reads CSARDGGRETQYF. CDR3 DNA: TGCAGTGCTAGAGATGGGGGACGGGAGACCCAGTACTTC.

This clonotype was picked up many times. The CDR3, as DNA: TGTGCCAGCAGGTCTAGACAGGGGGCTAACTATGGCTACACCTTC. The encoded protein is CASRSRQGANYGYTF. The J gene is TRBJ1-2, the V gene TRBV2; TRBD1 aligns across 9 bases. The CDR3 is made up of 15 amino acids. Germline trimming cut 6 bases from V and 0 bases from J; bases unmatched to any gene: 5. CDR1 is SNHLY, CDR2 FYNNEI, per germline. Filled out from reference TRBV2 and TRBJ1-2, the complete variable domain reads EPEVTQTPSHQVTQMGQEVILRCVPISNHLYFYWYRQILGQKVEFLVSFYNNEISEKSEIFDDQFSVERPDGSNFTLKIRSTKLEDSAMYFCASRSRQGANYGYTFGSGTRLTVV.

Ten or more counts support this clonotype. This chain joins TRBV4-3 and TRBJ2-2, with TRBD2 matching over 8 bases. Germline CDR1 reads LGHNA; CDR2 reads YSLEER. After removal of 4 bases from V and 2 bases from J, the junction contained 9 bases not matched to a gene. The CDR3 is made up of 17 amino acids. The CDR3 DNA is TGCGCCAGCAGCCCCCGGCCGGCGGGAGGTAACACCGGGGAGCTGTTTTTT. It yields the protein CASSPRPAGGNTGELFF.

Ten or more counts support this clonotype. The chain uses TRBV19 and TRBJ1-6; D remains ambiguous. Deletions cut 3 bases from V and 5 bases from J, with 14 bases between. Germline loops: CDR1 LNHDA, CDR2 SQIVND (reference sequence). The CDR3 totals 16 residues. The CDR3 coding sequence is TGTGCCAGTAGTATGGGGTCCGCCTTCGATAATTCACCCCTCCACTTT. Protein sequence: CASSMGSAFDNSPLHF.

V is TRBV20-1 and J is TRBJ1-5; D gene uncertain. The CDR3 extends over 12 amino acids. Between the trimmed V and J ends, which lost 7 bases and 9 bases, there was a span of 16 bases. Germline V gives CDR1 DFQATT, CDR2 SNEGSKA (reference sequence). As DNA, the CDR3 is TGCAGTGGGGGTACAGAGTTCGGGCCCCAGCATTTT. Its translation: CSGGTEFGPQHF.

This clonotype was found many times. The V call is TRBV10-3, the J call TRBJ2-5; 7 positions agree with TRBD2. V lost 4 bases to trimming and J lost 5 bases; unmatched junction nucleotides: 4. CDR3 size: 13 residues. CDR1 is ENHRY, CDR2 SYGVKD, per germline. CDR3 in amino acids: CAISAGGWETQYF. CDR3 in DNA: TGTGCCATCAGTGCGGGGGGTTGGGAGACCCAGTACTTC.

A remark on this clonotype: This clone may be a read error of a much larger clone one base away. V and J are TRBV6-2 or TRBV6-3 and TRBJ1-2; D is undetermined. The CDR3 is made up of 13 amino acids. V gave up 5 bases and J gave up 4 bases, with 11 bases separating them. Per the germline V gene, CDR1 is MNHEY and CDR2 is SVGEGT. In DNA form, the CDR3 reads TGTGCCAGCAGTGAAAACGGTGTCTATGGCTACACCTTC. Residues: CASSENGVYGYTF.

This clonotype was counted between two and nine times. V is TRBV4-1 and J is TRBJ2-7, with TRBD2 identical over 10 bases. CDR1 is MGHRA and CDR2 is YSYEKL in the germline V gene. The junction had 11 bases not matched to a gene; V was cut back by 4 bases and J by 5 bases. This CDR3 is built from 16 residues. The CDR3 coding sequence is TGCGCCAGCAGCCCTTCACTAGCGGGGAACCCCAACGAGCAGTACTTC. This gives the protein CASSPSLAGNPNEQYF.

The rearrangement uses TRBV11-2 and TRBJ2-7, with 9 bases identical to TRBD2. CDR1 is SGHAT and CDR2 is FQNNGV in the germline V gene. Losses at the gene ends were 1 base for V and 6 bases for J; bases not matched to a gene: 13. CDR3 length: 17 amino acids. CDR3 sequence (DNA): TGTGCCAGCAGCTTAGTCTTGCGACTAGCGGAGCGGGCCGAGCAGTACTTC. This gives the protein CASSLVLRLAERAEQYF. Looking up the rest from reference TRBV11-2 and TRBJ2-7 gives the full variable domain: EAGVAQSPRYKIIEKRQSVAFWCNPISGHATLYWYQQILGQGPKLLIQFQNNGVVDDSQLPKDRFSAERLKGVDSTLKIQPAKLEDSAVYLCASSLVLRLAERAEQYFGPGTRLTVT.

This clonotype was counted many times. This chain links TRBV6-4 with TRBJ1-5; D perhaps matches TRBD1 (5 bases). Germline V gene sequence: CDR1 MRHNA, CDR2 SNTAGT. V dropped 2 bases and J dropped 7 bases, with 18 bases sitting between them. There are 16 residues in the CDR3. The chain's CDR3 is CASSDRAGCRGQPQHF. In nucleotides, the CDR3 is TGTGCCAGCAGTGACAGGGCAGGGTGCCGGGGACAGCCCCAGCATTTT.

In this sample, this clonotype turned up a few times. The germline gene is not matched at one end of the junction; a read error may be the cause. The chain couples TRBV24-1 to TRBJ2-1; D ambiguous. The CDR3 is 12 amino acids. CDR1 and CDR2 (germline): KGHDR, SFDVKD. The CDR3 loop reads CAASENYNEQFF. The CDR3 DNA is TGTGCCGCCAGTGAGAACTACAATGAGCAGTTCTTC.

The genes are TRBV11-2 and TRBJ2-1, with D possibly being TRBD2 (6 bases). The J call may be incorrect, as the DNA end agrees better with TRBJ2-5. Germline CDR1 and CDR2: SGHAT and FQNNGV. CDR3 length equals 14 residues. The CDR3 DNA follows: TGTGCCAGCAGCTTCGGGAGTGGGGGAGAGACCCAGTACTTC. Translation: CASSFGSGGETQYF.

This clonotype has at least ten counts. This sequence joins TRBV27 and TRBJ2-5; maybe TRBD2 (7 bases). CDR1 MNHEY and CDR2 SMNVEV come from the germline V gene (reference sequence). This CDR3 has 16 amino acids. V lost 0 bases and J lost 1, with 12 bases in between. The CDR3 region is CASSLSPAGAQETQYF. CDR3 nucleotides: TGTGCCAGCAGTTTATCCCCCGCGGGGGCCCAAGAGACCCAGTACTTC.

This clonotype was observed many times. The chain has TRBV30 and TRBJ2-1; tentatively, D is TRBD2 (5 bases). V was clipped by 3 bases and J by 8 bases, with 14 bases between them. Germline values: CDR1 GTSNPN, CDR2 SVGIG (reference sequence). The CDR3 runs 13 residues. Written as DNA, the CDR3 is TGTGCCTGGAGGACCGCACTAGGCTATGAGCAGTTCTTC. This gives the protein CAWRTALGYEQFF.

The chain employs TRBV6-5 and TRBJ2-3; D is possibly TRBD1 or TRBD2 (5 bases each). The CDR3 runs 18 residues. Germline lookup yields CDR1 MNHEY and CDR2 SVGAGI. The V and J ends lost 2 bases and 3 bases respectively, with 21 bases between them. This chain's CDR3 is CASSYVSDSFRGTDTQYF. The CDR3 DNA is TGTGCCAGCAGTTACGTCTCCGACAGTTTTAGAGGGACAGATACGCAGTATTTT.

This clonotype was seen ten or more times. The V gene is TRBV20-1, the J gene TRBJ2-3; D is perhaps TRBD1 or TRBD2 (5 bases each). The V end lost 1 base, the J end lost 4 bases, and 12 bases lay between the germline ends. Germline V gene sequence: CDR1 DFQATT, CDR2 SNEGSKA (reference sequence). This CDR3 comprises 14 residues. In nucleotides, the CDR3 is TGCAGTGCTAGAGGGATGGGGGTAGCAGATACGCAGTATTTT. Residues: CSARGMGVADTQYF.

This clonotype was recorded at least ten times. The J gene is TRBJ2-7, the V gene TRBV2, with 7 nucleotides matching TRBD2. The length of the CDR3 is 11 residues. Germline lookup yields CDR1 SNHLY and CDR2 FYNNEI. The J segment lost 6 bases and the V segment lost 11 bases, leaving 7 bases of the junction unmatched. The CDR3 protein is CAGRLATEQYF. The CDR3 DNA reads TGTGCCGGCCGACTAGCCACCGAGCAGTACTTC.

This clonotype showed up just a few times. CDR3 sequence: CASRPDRGQAYGYTF. The CDR3 DNA reads as TGTGCCAGCAGACCGGACAGGGGGCAGGCCTATGGCTACACCTTC. V is TRBV2 and J is TRBJ1-2; TRBD1 agrees at 11 bases. Germline values: CDR1 SNHLY, CDR2 FYNNEI. J lost 4 bases, V lost 6 bases, and 7 bases had no gene match. There are 15 residues in the CDR3.

The chain couples TRBV5-5 to TRBJ2-1, with TRBD2 matching over 8 bases. This CDR3 has 16 amino acids. Germline assignment: CDR1 SGHKS and CDR2 YYEKEE (reference sequence). Losses at the gene ends were 4 bases for V and 4 bases for J; bases not matched to a gene: 10. The DNA for the CDR3 is TGTGCCAGCAGCACCCAACTAGCGGCCTTTTACAATGAGCAGTTCTTC. Its protein product is CASSTQLAAFYNEQFF.

This clonotype appeared many times. V and J are TRBV7-2 and TRBJ1-1; TRBD1 is a possible D gene (6 bases). The V end was cut by 3 bases, the J end by 0 bases, with 17 bases between. Germline CDR1 reads SGHTA; CDR2 reads FQGNSA. The CDR3 runs 17 residues. CDR3 amino acids: CASSLGPLGAMNTEAFF. CDR3 bases: TGTGCCAGCAGCTTGGGACCTTTGGGGGCCATGAACACTGAAGCTTTCTTT.

The V and J genes are TRBV11-2 and TRBJ2-3, with a possible D match to TRBD2 (6 bases). The CDR3 runs 18 residues. Trimming removed 5 bases at V and 0 bases at J, with 21 bases between. The germline V gene encodes CDR1 SGHAT and CDR2 FQNNGV. CDR3 in DNA: TGTGCCAGCAGCCTACATAGGGCGGCGGGGTCAAGCACAGATACGCAGTATTTT. This gives the protein CASSLHRAAGSSTDTQYF.

This clonotype was counted many times. The rearrangement uses TRBV19 and TRBJ1-5; no clear D gene. The length of the CDR3 is 14 residues. Trimming removed 7 bases from V and 5 bases from J, with 15 bases in between. CDR1 and CDR2 (germline): LNHDA, SQIVND (reference sequence). CDR3 sequence: CASTTDTAHQPQHF. The CDR3 nucleotides read TGTGCCAGTACCACCGACACGGCTCATCAGCCCCAGCATTTT.

The V and J genes are TRBV7-3 and TRBJ2-1; 9 nucleotides agree with TRBD2. The CDR3 totals 14 residues. The germline V gene has CDR1 SGHTA and CDR2 FQGTGA. The V and J ends lost 5 bases and 5 bases, in that order; junction bases with no gene match: 4. The CDR3, as DNA: TGTGCCAGCAGCGTACTAGCGGGTAACAATGAGCAGTTCTTC. Protein sequence: CASSVLAGNNEQFF.